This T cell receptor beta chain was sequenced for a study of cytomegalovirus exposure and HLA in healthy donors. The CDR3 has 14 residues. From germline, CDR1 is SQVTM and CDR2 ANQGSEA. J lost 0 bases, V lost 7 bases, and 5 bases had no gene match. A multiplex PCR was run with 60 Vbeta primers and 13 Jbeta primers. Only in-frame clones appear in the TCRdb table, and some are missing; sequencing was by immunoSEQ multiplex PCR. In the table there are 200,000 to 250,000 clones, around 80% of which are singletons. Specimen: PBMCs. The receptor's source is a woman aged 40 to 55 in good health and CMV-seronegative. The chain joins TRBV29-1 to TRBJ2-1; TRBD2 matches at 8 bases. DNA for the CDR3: TGCAGCGCTCGGGGGGGCGACTCCTACAATGAGCAGTTCTTC. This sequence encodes CSARGGDSYNEQFF.